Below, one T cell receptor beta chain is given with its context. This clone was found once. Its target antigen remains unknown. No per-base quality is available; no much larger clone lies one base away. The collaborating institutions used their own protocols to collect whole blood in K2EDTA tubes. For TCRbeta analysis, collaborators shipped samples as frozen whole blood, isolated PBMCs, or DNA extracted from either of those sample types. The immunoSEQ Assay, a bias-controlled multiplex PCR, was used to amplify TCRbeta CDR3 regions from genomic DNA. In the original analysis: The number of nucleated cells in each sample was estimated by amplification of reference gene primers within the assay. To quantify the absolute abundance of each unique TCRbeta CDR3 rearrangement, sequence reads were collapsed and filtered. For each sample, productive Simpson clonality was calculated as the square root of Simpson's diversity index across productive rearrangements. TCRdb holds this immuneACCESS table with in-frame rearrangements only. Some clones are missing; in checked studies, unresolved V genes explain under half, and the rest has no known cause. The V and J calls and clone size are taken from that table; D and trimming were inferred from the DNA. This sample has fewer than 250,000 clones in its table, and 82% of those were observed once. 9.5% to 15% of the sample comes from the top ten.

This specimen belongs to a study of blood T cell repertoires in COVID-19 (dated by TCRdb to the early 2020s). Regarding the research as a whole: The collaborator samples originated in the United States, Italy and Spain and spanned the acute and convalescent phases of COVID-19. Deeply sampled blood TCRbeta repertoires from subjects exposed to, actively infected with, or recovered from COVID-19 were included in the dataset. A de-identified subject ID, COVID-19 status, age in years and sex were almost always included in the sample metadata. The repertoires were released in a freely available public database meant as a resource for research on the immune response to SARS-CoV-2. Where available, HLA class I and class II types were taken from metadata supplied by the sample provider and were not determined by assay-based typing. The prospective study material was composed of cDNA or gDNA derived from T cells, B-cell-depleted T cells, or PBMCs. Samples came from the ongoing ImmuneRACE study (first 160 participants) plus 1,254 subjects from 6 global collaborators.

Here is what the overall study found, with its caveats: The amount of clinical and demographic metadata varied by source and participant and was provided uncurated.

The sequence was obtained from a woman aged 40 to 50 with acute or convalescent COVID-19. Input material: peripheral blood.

The CDR3 corresponds to CASSYSLAGIGEQFF. Read as DNA, the sequence is TGTGCCAGCAGTTACAGTCTAGCGGGAATCGGAGAGCAGTTCTTC. The chain joins TRBV6-2 or TRBV6-3 to TRBJ2-1; 9 junctional bases match TRBD2. Reading from cysteine to phenylalanine, the CDR3 counts 15 amino acids. Only the CDR3 portion is preserved as DNA: 45 bases, with reading frame beginning at the first base. Via the germline V gene, CDR1 is MNHEY and CDR2 SVGEGT. V lost 2 bases and J lost 10 bases, and the count of bases not matched to a germline gene is 9.